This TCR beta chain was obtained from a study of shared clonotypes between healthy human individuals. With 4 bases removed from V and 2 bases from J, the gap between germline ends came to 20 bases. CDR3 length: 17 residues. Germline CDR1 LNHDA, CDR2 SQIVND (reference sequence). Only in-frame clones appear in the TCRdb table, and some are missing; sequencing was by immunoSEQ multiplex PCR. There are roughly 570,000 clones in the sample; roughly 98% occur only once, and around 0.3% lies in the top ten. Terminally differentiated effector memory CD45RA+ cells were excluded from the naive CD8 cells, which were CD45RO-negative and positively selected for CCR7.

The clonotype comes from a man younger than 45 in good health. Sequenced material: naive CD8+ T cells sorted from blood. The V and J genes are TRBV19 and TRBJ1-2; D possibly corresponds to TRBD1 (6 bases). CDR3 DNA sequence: TGTGCCAGTAGTACCAGGCACGCAGGGGCGTCAAACTATGGCTACACCTTC. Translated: CASSTRHAGASNYGYTF.